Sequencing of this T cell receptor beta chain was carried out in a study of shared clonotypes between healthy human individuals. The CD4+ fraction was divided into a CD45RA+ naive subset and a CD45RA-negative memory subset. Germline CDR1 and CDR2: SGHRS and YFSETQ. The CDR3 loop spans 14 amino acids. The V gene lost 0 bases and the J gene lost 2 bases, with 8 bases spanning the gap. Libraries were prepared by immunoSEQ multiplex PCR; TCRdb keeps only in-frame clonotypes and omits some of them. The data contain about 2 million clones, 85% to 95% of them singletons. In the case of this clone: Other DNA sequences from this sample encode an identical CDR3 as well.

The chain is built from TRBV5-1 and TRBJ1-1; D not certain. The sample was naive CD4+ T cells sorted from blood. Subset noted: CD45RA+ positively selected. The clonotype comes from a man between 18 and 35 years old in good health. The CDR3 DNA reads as TGCGCCAGCAGCTTGGGTGGCAGTAACACTGAAGCTTTCTTT. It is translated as CASSLGGSNTEAFF.